Presented here are 31 T cell receptor beta chains from one specimen sequenced in a study of beta chain features in type 1 diabetes. Every isolated RNA sample was fully reverse transcribed, so sequencing captured expressed TCRB transcripts. Assay: immunoSEQ multiplex PCR; the TCRdb copy retains only in-frame clones and omits some. The sample has over 700,000 clones, 15% to 20% seen once. The sequenced sample consisted of naive CD4+ T cells from blood. The receptors were sampled from a woman in her late teens or twenties in good health.

The chain employs TRBV19 and TRBJ2-3; a weak D match, TRBD1 (5 bases). Trimming removed 7 bases at V and 2 bases at J, with 16 bases between. Germline V gene sequence: CDR1 LNHDA, CDR2 SQIVND (reference sequence). The CDR3 totals 15 residues. CDR3 sequence (DNA): TGTGCCAGTACTACAGGATCGGCGGCCACAGATACGCAGTATTTT. Residues: CASTTGSAATDTQYF.

This clone was observed a few times. The CDR3, as DNA: TGTGCCAGTAGTATAAGGGGTGGAGCGGGGGAGCAGTTCTTC. Encoded protein: CASSIRGGAGEQFF. This chain connects TRBV19 to TRBJ2-1; 7 nucleotides line up with TRBD2. In germline, CDR1 is LNHDA, CDR2 SQIVND (reference sequence). The CDR3 is 14 residues long. The V and J ends lost 2 bases and 10 bases, in that order; junction bases with no gene match: 8. The full variable domain, in which reference TRBV19 and TRBJ2-1 provide the parts outside the CDR3, is DGGITQSPKYLFRKEGQNVTLSCEQNLNHDAMYWYRQDPGQGLRLIYYSQIVNDFQKGDIAEGYSVSREKKESFPLTVTSAQKNPTAFYLCASSIRGGAGEQFFGPGTRLTVL.

In its sample, this clone was seen a few times. This same CDR3 is encoded by further DNA sequences in the sample. The CDR3 loop reads CASSRSTYEQYF. CDR3 DNA sequence: TGTGCCAGCAGCCGGAGTACCTACGAGCAGTACTTC. This chain joins TRBV7-2 and TRBJ2-7; D is uncertain. V lost 5 bases, J lost 2 bases, and 7 bases lay in between. This CDR3 contains 12 residues. CDR1 is SGHTA, CDR2 FQGNSA, per germline. Drawing the rest from reference TRBV7-2 and TRBJ2-7, the complete variable domain is GAGVSQSPSNKVTEKGKDVELRCDPISGHTALYWYRQSLGQGLEFLIYFQGNSAPDKSGLPSDRFSAERTGGSVSTLTIQRTQQEDSAVYLCASSRSTYEQYFGPGTRLTVT.

The sample holds a few counts of this clone. The chain uses TRBV7-2 and TRBJ2-7; D is uncertain. The CDR3 runs to 15 residues. The V end lost 1 base, the J end lost 2 bases, and 12 bases lay between the germline ends. In germline, CDR1 is SGHTA, CDR2 FQGNSA. CDR3 coding DNA: TGTGCCAGCAGCTTAGTTGCAGGCTTCACCTACGAGCAGTACTTC. Protein sequence: CASSLVAGFTYEQYF. The entire variable domain, with the rest obtained from reference TRBV7-2 and TRBJ2-7, is as follows: GAGVSQSPSNKVTEKGKDVELRCDPISGHTALYWYRQSLGQGLEFLIYFQGNSAPDKSGLPSDRFSAERTGGSVSTLTIQRTQQEDSAVYLCASSLVAGFTYEQYFGPGTRLTVT.

The chain is built from TRBV9 and TRBJ2-1; the match to TRBD2 covers 8 bases. The germline gives CDR1 SGDLS, CDR2 YYNGEE. Unmatched junction bases numbered 13, after V lost 0 bases and J lost 2 bases. CDR3 size: 19 residues. The CDR3 DNA sequence: TGTGCCAGCAGCGTAGCTGGCCTAGCGGGCCGTGTTACCTACAATGAGCAGTTCTTC. This codes for CASSVAGLAGRVTYNEQFF.

The chain recombines TRBV2 with TRBJ2-1; 7 bases match TRBD2. V lost 7 bases and J lost 8; bases outside the gene matches: 8. The CDR3 has 13 amino acids. Germline-derived CDR1 and CDR2 are SNHLY and FYNNEI. The CDR3 DNA sequence: TGTGCCAGCATGACGGGAGGCCCACATGAGCAGTTCTTC. As protein: CASMTGGPHEQFF.

The gene calls are TRBV9 and TRBJ1-2; tentatively, D is TRBD1 (5 bases). This CDR3 has 15 amino acids. Germline CDR1 and CDR2: SGDLS and YYNGEE. Trimming removed 0 bases at V and 2 bases at J, with 11 bases between. CDR3 loop: CASSVEGVGNYGYTF. For the CDR3, the DNA is TGTGCCAGCAGCGTAGAAGGGGTCGGAAACTATGGCTACACCTTC.

This clone was counted a few times. This chain connects TRBV6-5 to TRBJ1-4, with TRBD1 matching over 9 bases. This CDR3 spans 15 amino acids. The trim removed 5 bases at V and 4 bases at J, leaving 5 bases unmatched. Germline loops: CDR1 MNHEY, CDR2 SVGAGI. CDR3 amino acids: CASSQQGAVNEKLFF. Written as DNA, the CDR3 is TGTGCCAGCAGTCAACAGGGGGCCGTTAATGAAAAACTGTTTTTT.

The V and J genes are TRBV2 and TRBJ1-2; 7 bases map to TRBD1. In germline, CDR1 is SNHLY, CDR2 FYNNEI. This CDR3 region has 16 residues. Trimming took 6 bases from V and 0 from J; bases not matched to a gene: 10. CDR3 in DNA: TGTGCCAGCAGAGTCCCGGGACAGAGCGCTAACTATGGCTACACCTTC. Protein product: CASRVPGQSANYGYTF.

V usage is TRBV14 and J usage is TRBJ2-2; D not resolved. The germline V gene has CDR1 SGHDN and CDR2 FVKESK. CDR3 length: 14 residues. V lost 4 bases, J lost 5 bases, and 11 bases lay in between. The CDR3 here is CASSRRVSTGELFF. For the CDR3, the DNA is TGTGCCAGCAGCCGGCGAGTTTCGACCGGGGAGCTGTTTTTT.

V usage is TRBV7-3 and J usage is TRBJ2-1; D gene unclear. The CDR3 length is 13 residues. Germline V CDR1 and CDR2: SGHTA, FQGTGA. V was trimmed by 4 bases and J by 4 bases, leaving 8 bases between them. The CDR3 region is CASSSQPYNEQFF. CDR3 DNA sequence: TGTGCCAGCAGCTCCCAACCTTACAATGAGCAGTTCTTC.

This clone appeared a single time. This sequence joins TRBV10-3 and TRBJ2-1; 10 positions match TRBD1. The CDR3 length is 15 residues. Per germline, CDR1 ENHRY and CDR2 SYGVKD. Unmatched junction bases numbered 5, after V lost 7 bases and J lost 2 bases. CDR3 in DNA: TGTGCCATCACCTCGGGACAGGGGACCTACAATGAGCAGTTCTTC. It yields the protein CAITSGQGTYNEQFF.

This clone was seen more than once but under ten times. The rearrangement links TRBV29-1 to TRBJ1-2, with 9 bases lining up with TRBD1. Germline loops: CDR1 SQVTM, CDR2 ANQGSEA. The junction had 6 bases not matched to a gene; V was cut back by 6 bases and J by 1 base. The CDR3 has 14 amino acids. The CDR3 region has the DNA TGCAGCGTACCGACAGGGGGAGGTAACTATGGCTACACCTTC. Translation: CSVPTGGGNYGYTF.

This clone was seen a handful of times. The J gene is TRBJ2-7, the V gene TRBV6-1; maybe TRBD2 (6 bases). V was pared by 0 bases and J by 0 bases, with 15 bases between. The CDR3 totals 17 residues. The germline CDR1 and CDR2 sequences are MNHNS and SASEGT. CDR3 bases: TGTGCCAGCAGTGAAGCGCGGGGCTGGATAAGCTCCTACGAGCAGTACTTC. Translating it yields CASSEARGWISSYEQYF.

The chain has TRBV28 and TRBJ2-7; D may be TRBD1 (6 bases). In germline, CDR1 is MDHEN, CDR2 SYDVKM. The CDR3 has 15 amino acids. Trimming pared 3 bases from V and 0 bases from J, leaving 12 bases between. The CDR3 spells CASSFAGVSSYEQYF. CDR3 bases: TGTGCCAGCAGTTTTGCAGGGGTTAGCTCCTACGAGCAGTACTTC.

This clone was seen a few times. This sequence joins TRBV18 and TRBJ2-7; D might be TRBD2 (5 bases). Germline V gene lookup returns CDR1 KGHSH and CDR2 LQKENI. The CDR3 totals 15 residues. Between the trimmed V and J ends, which lost 3 bases and 5 bases, there was a span of 17 bases. CDR3 nucleotide sequence: TGTGCCAGCTCACCTTTGTCTGACGGGATCAACGAGCAGTACTTC. It is translated as CASSPLSDGINEQYF.

The CDR3 DNA reads as TGTGCCAGCAGCCTCCGAGAGTCCGATACGCAGTATTTT. Protein product: CASSLRESDTQYF. The rearrangement links TRBV14 to TRBJ2-3; no clear D gene. This CDR3 contains 13 residues. V lost 4 bases, J lost 6 bases, and 11 bases lay in between. CDR1 is SGHDN and CDR2 is FVKESK in the germline V gene.

A word on this clone: Being one base from a much bigger clone, this may be a read error. This chain links TRBV7-8 with TRBJ2-1, with 13 bases matching TRBD2. Germline lookup yields CDR1 SGHVS and CDR2 FQNEAQ. CDR3 length: 15 amino acids. V was pared by 4 bases and J by 4 bases, with 1 base of the junction left unmatched. CDR3 bases: TGTGCCAGCAGCTCGGGACTAGCGGGATACAATGAGCAGTTCTTC. The encoded protein is CASSSGLAGYNEQFF.

This clone was observed a handful of times. The chain carries TRBV9 and TRBJ2-7; D may be TRBD2 (6 bases). From germline, CDR1 is SGDLS and CDR2 YYNGEE. This CDR3 comprises 12 residues. Trimming pared 4 bases from V and 6 bases from J, leaving 11 bases between. CDR3: CASSLEEGEQYF. The CDR3 region has the DNA TGTGCCAGCAGCCTCGAGGAGGGCGAGCAGTACTTC.

The chain uses TRBV11-2 and TRBJ2-1, with 13 bases that match TRBD2. Trimming cost V 5 bases and J 5 bases; bases outside gene matches: 3. The CDR3 covers 15 residues. The V gene's germline CDR1 is SGHAT and CDR2 FQNNGV. CDR3 residues: CASSPGLAGNNEQFF. As DNA, the CDR3 is TGTGCCAGCAGCCCGGGACTAGCGGGAAACAATGAGCAGTTCTTC.

The chain links TRBV27 to TRBJ2-7, with 7 bases aligning to TRBD1. V gave up 6 bases and J gave up 4 bases; unmatched junction bases: 6. CDR3 length equals 13 residues. Germline V gene data show CDR1 as MNHEY and CDR2 as SMNVEV (reference sequence). CDR3 sequence: CASRGTDHYEQYF. CDR3 DNA: TGTGCCAGCAGAGGGACAGATCATTACGAGCAGTACTTC.

The chain is built from TRBV5-1 and TRBJ2-3; tentative D call: TRBD2 (6 bases). CDR3 length equals 15 residues. V lost 2 bases and J lost 2, with 12 bases in between. The germline CDR1 and CDR2 sequences are SGHRS and YFSETQ. The CDR3 here is CASSFSGGDTDTQYF. The CDR3 region has the DNA TGCGCCAGCAGCTTTAGCGGAGGAGACACAGATACGCAGTATTTT.

This clone turned up a few times. The gene calls are TRBV27 and TRBJ2-3; D possibly matches TRBD1 or TRBD2 (5 bases each). Germline V gives CDR1 MNHEY, CDR2 SMNVEV (reference sequence). Trimming shortened V by 2 bases and J by 1 base, and 10 bases separated the two germline ends. The CDR3 runs 15 residues. For the CDR3, the DNA is TGTGCCAGCAGTTTACGGGGCGTCGGCACAGATACGCAGTATTTT. It yields the protein CASSLRGVGTDTQYF.

This clone has a handful of counts. The rearrangement links TRBV7-6 to TRBJ2-5; D tentatively reads TRBD1 or TRBD2 (5 bases each). The CDR3 runs 16 residues. With 1 base removed from V and 1 base from J, the gap between germline ends came to 13 bases. Germline V CDR1 and CDR2: SGHVS, FNYEAQ. The chain's CDR3 is CASSLGAGTIQETQYF. CDR3 DNA: TGTGCCAGCAGCTTAGGAGCCGGGACCATCCAAGAGACCCAGTACTTC. Filled out from reference TRBV7-6 and TRBJ2-5, the complete variable domain reads GAGVSQSPRYKVTKRGQDVALRCDPISGHVSLYWYRQALGQGPEFLTYFNYEAQQDKSGLPNDRFSAERPEGSISTLTIQRTEQRDSAMYRCASSLGAGTIQETQYFGPGTRLLVL.

In regard to this clone: An end of the junction does not agree with germline; a read error may underlie this. The V gene is TRBV5-1, the J gene TRBJ2-7; TRBD1 aligns across 9 bases. The CDR3 has 12 amino acids. CDR1 SGHRS and CDR2 YFSETQ come from the germline V gene. CDR3 DNA: TGCGCCAGCAGCCGTGACAGGGGGGAGTCGTGCTTC. Translation gives CASSRDRGESCF. The full variable domain, completed using reference TRBV5-1 and TRBJ2-7, is KAGVTQTPRYLIKTRGQQVTLSCSPISGHRSVSWYQQTPGQGLQFLFEYFSETQRNKGNFPGRFSGRQFSNSRSEMNVSTLELGDSALYLCASSRDRGESCFGPGTRLTVT.

The CDR3 reads CASSVTPQRPPLGELFF. For the CDR3, the DNA is TGTGCCAGCAGCGTAACCCCCCAAAGGCCTCCCCTCGGGGAGCTGTTTTTT. The V call is TRBV9, the J call TRBJ2-2, with D uncertain. Germline V gene lookup returns CDR1 SGDLS and CDR2 YYNGEE. Trimming removed 1 base at V and 7 bases at J, with 20 bases between. CDR3 length equals 17 residues.

This clone was seen more than once but under ten times. The chain has TRBV29-1 and TRBJ2-7, with 7 bases fitting TRBD1. The CDR3 is made up of 12 amino acids. With V trimmed by 4 bases and J by 5 bases, 5 bases remained unmatched. Germline V gives CDR1 SQVTM, CDR2 ANQGSEA. As DNA, the CDR3 is TGCAGCGTTGGACAGGGTCCCAACGAGCAGTACTTC. Residues: CSVGQGPNEQYF.

This clone was observed a few times. CDR3: CASSNTGISYEQYF. The CDR3, as DNA: TGTGCCAGTAGCAACACGGGAATCTCATACGAGCAGTACTTC. V usage is TRBV19 and J usage is TRBJ2-7, with a weak D call TRBD2 (5 bases). Between the trimmed V and J ends, which lost 6 bases and 4 bases, there was a span of 16 bases. This CDR3 is 14 amino acids long. The germline CDR1 and CDR2 sequences are LNHDA and SQIVND (reference sequence).

This clone was counted only a few times. The chain employs TRBV15 and TRBJ2-4, with a possible D match to TRBD1 (5 bases). Germline V gene sequence: CDR1 LNHNV, CDR2 YYDKDF (reference sequence). This CDR3 is built from 14 residues. Deletions cut 0 bases from V and 6 bases from J, with 9 bases between. The CDR3, as DNA: TGTGCCACCAGCAGAGAGGGGCTGTTAAACATTCAGTACTTC. It translates to CATSREGLLNIQYF.

This clone was observed a handful of times. The chain links TRBV10-3 to TRBJ1-6; D gene uncertain. Germline loops: CDR1 ENHRY, CDR2 SYGVKD. V gave up 8 bases and J gave up 0 bases, with 5 bases separating them. The CDR3 contains 13 residues. CDR3 nucleotide sequence: TGTGCCATCTCGAACTCCTATAATTCACCCCTCCACTTT. Residues: CAISNSYNSPLHF.

This clone was detected only a few times. CDR3 DNA: TGTGCCAGCAGCTTAAACCCGGGACTAGCGGAGTTCTTC. It specifies CASSLNPGLAEFF. The chain is built from TRBV7-9 and TRBJ2-1; 11 bases agree with TRBD2. Germline V gene data show CDR1 as SEHNR and CDR2 as FQNEAQ (reference sequence). The CDR3 spans 13 residues. V was pared by 2 bases and J by 14 bases, with 5 bases of the junction left unmatched.